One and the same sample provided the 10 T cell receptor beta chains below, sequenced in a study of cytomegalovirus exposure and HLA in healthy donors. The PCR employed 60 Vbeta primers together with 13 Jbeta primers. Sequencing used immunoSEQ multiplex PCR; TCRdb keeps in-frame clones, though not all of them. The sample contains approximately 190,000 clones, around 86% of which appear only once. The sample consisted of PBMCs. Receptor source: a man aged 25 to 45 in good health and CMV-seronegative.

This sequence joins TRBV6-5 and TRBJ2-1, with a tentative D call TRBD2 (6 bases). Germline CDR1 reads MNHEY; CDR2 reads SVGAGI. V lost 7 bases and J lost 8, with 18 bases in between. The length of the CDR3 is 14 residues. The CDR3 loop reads CASNQAPGVYEQFF. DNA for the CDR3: TGTGCCAGCAACCAGGCTCCGGGGGTATATGAGCAGTTCTTC.

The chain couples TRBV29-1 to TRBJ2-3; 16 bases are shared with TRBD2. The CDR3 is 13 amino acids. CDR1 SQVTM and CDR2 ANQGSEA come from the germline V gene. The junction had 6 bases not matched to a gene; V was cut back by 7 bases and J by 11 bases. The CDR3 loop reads CSGKGTSGGGQYF. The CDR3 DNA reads TGCAGCGGAAAGGGGACTAGCGGGGGGGGGCAGTATTTT.

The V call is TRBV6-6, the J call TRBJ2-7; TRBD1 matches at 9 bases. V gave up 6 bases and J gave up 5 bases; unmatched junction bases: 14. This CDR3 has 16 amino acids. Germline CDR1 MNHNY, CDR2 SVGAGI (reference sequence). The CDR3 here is CASSLHRGQGDNEQYF. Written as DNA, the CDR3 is TGTGCCAGCAGCCTCCATAGGGGACAGGGAGATAACGAGCAGTACTTC.

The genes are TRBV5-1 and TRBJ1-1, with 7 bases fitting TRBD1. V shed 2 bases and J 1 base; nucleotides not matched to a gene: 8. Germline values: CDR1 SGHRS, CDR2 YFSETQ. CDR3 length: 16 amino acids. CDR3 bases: TGCGCCAGCAGCTTCCGGACAGGAACCTCGAACACTGAAGCTTTCTTT. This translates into CASSFRTGTSNTEAFF.

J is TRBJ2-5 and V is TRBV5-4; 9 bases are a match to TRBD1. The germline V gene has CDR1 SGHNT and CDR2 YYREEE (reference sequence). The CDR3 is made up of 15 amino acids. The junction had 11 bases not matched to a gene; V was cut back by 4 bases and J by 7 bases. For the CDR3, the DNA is TGTGCCAGCAGCCGGACCGGGACAGGGCAGCGGACCCAGTACTTC. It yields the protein CASSRTGTGQRTQYF.

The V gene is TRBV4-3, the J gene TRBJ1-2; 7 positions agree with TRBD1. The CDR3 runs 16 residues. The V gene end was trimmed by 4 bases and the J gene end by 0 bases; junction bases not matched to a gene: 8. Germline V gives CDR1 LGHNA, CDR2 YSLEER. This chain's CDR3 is CASSPSVGTANYGYTF. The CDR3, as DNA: TGCGCCAGCAGCCCGTCCGTTGGGACAGCTAACTATGGCTACACCTTC.

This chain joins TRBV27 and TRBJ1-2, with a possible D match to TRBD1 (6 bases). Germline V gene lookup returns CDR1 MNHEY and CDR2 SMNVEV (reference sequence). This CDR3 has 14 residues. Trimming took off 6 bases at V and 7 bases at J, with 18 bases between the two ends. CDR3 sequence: CASSSLQGGAGYTF. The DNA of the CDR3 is TGTGCCAGCAGCTCTTTACAGGGTGGAGCTGGCTACACCTTC.

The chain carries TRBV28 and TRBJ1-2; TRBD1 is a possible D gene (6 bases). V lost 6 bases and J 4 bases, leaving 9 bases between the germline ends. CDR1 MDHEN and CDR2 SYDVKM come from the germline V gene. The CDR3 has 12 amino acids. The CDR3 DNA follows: TGTGCCAGCAGACCCAGGGGCTATGGCTACACCTTC. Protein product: CASRPRGYGYTF.

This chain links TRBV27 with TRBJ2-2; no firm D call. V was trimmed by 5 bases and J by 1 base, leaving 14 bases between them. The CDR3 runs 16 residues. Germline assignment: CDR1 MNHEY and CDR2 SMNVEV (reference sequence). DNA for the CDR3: TGTGCCAGCAGTAGTACGGCGCAGGTGAACACCGGGGAGCTGTTTTTT. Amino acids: CASSSTAQVNTGELFF.

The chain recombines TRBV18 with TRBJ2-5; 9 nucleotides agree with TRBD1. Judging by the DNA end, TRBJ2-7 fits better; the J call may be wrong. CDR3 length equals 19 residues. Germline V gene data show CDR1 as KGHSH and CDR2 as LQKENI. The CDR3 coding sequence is TGTGCCAGCTCACCCCTTGGTAGGATGACAGGGGGAGGGACCTACGAGCAGTACTTC. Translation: CASSPLGRMTGGGTYEQYF.